The rows below give T cell receptor beta chains drawn from one sample of a study of human T cells and chemical hapten exposure. TCRdb processed the RACE reads anew with MiXCR; each CDR3 protein has one entry. This table holds roughly 94,000 distinct CDR3 sequences, 9% to 9.5% found once. The sample here was whole blood, taken in connection with sensitization to the hapten diphenylcyclopropenone (DPC). Receptors originate from a woman aged 40 to 49 with alopecia areata. Some clones in this sample may be carry-over from other donors' samples. CDR3s include the opening cysteine and the closing phenylalanine or tryptophan. D genes are given only for firm matches. The listing skips clone size in some rows; elsewhere it reads once, few, many or a size class.

j_call | clone_size | v_call | d_call | cdr3_nt | cdr3_aa
TRBJ2-7 | - | TRBV29-1 | TRBD1 | TGCAGCGTTGTGGGACAGGACAAGGGGACCTACGAGCAGTACTTC | CSVVGQDKGTYEQYF
TRBJ2-1 | few | TRBV20-1 | TRBD2 | TGCAGTGCGGAAGAGGGACTAGCGGGATTAGGGGAGCAGTTCTTC | CSAEEGLAGLGEQFF
TRBJ2-3 | - | TRBV6-6 | - | TGTGCCAGCAGACGGGACGCCGCTAGCACAGATACGCAGTATTTT | CASRRDAASTDTQYF
TRBJ2-6 | - | TRBV5-1 | TRBD1 | TGCGCCAGCAGCTCTACGGGACAGGGGCTCTCTGGGGCCAACGTCCTGACTTTC | CASSSTGQGLSGANVLTF
TRBJ2-1 | few | TRBV4-1 | TRBD2 | TGCGCCAGCAGCCCGTCGGGACTAGCACTCCTGGAGCAGTTCTTC | CASSPSGLALLEQFF
TRBJ2-2 | few | TRBV15 | - | TGTGCCACCAGCAGAGATCAGCGGGCAGGCACCGGGGAGCTGTTTTTT | CATSRDQRAGTGELFF
TRBJ1-1 | many | TRBV6-4 | TRBD1 | TGTGCCAGCAGTCCCGGGACAGGGGGCACTGAAGCTTTCTTT | CASSPGTGGTEAFF
TRBJ2-3 | - | TRBV4-2 | - | TGTGCCAGCAGCCAAGCCCTCGACGCGAGCACAGATACGCAGTATTTT | CASSQALDASTDTQYF
TRBJ2-7 | - | TRBV11-1 | - | TGTGCCAGCAGCCGAGGACTATCCAGTTCCTACGAGCAGTACTTC | CASSRGLSSSYEQYF
TRBJ1-1 | - | TRBV20-1 | TRBD1 | TGCAGTGCAGGGACAGGGAGGAGGGACACTGAAGCTTTCTTT | CSAGTGRRDTEAFF
TRBJ2-5 | - | TRBV6-6 | - | TGTGCCAGCAGTTACCCGCGGGACCAAGAGACCCAGTACTTC | CASSYPRDQETQYF
TRBJ2-6 | many | TRBV9 | - | TGTGCCAGCAGCGTAGGACCCGCTGGGGCCAACGTCCTGACTTTC | CASSVGPAGANVLTF
TRBJ2-2 | - | TRBV19 | - | TGTGCCAGTAATAGGGGCGGATCGAACACCGGGGAGCTGTTTTTT | CASNRGGSNTGELFF
TRBJ2-3 | few | TRBV6-2/TRBV6-3 | TRBD2 | TGTGCCAGCAGTTTAGGACGTAACAGCGGGAGGAAAGGGGATACGCAGTATTTT | CASSLGRNSGRKGDTQYF
TRBJ1-6 | - | TRBV20-1 | - | TGCAGTGCCATCTCGGGGGGAGGGTATAATTCACCCCTCCACTTT | CSAISGGGYNSPLHF
TRBJ2-6 | many | TRBV7-2 | - | TGTGCCAGCAGCTTGGGTAGTGGGGCCAACGTCCTGACTTTC | CASSLGSGANVLTF
TRBJ2-2 | - | TRBV4-1 | - | TGCGCCAGCAGCACTCTGTCTACCGGGGAGCTGTTTTTT | CASSTLSTGELFF
TRBJ1-2 | - | TRBV4-3 | - | TGCGCCAGCAGTCATAGGTTGACTGGGGACTATGGCTACACCTTC | CASSHRLTGDYGYTF
TRBJ1-4 | - | TRBV9 | TRBD1 | TGTGCCAGCAGCGTTGGACAGGGGGCGTGGGATGAAAAACTGTTTTTT | CASSVGQGAWDEKLFF
TRBJ2-1 | few | TRBV28 | - | TGTGCCAGCAGTCGGAGTCGGGGCCTCAATGAGCAGTTCTTC | CASSRSRGLNEQFF
TRBJ2-1 | - | TRBV20-1 | TRBD1 | TGCAGTGCTAGAGATGGGGACAGGGACCTCCTTTCCTCCTACAATGAGCAGTTCTTC | CSARDGDRDLLSSYNEQFF
TRBJ2-3 | few | TRBV28 | TRBD1 | TGTGCCATGTCCAGGGGGCCAGATACGCAGTATTTT | CAMSRGPDTQYF
TRBJ2-6 | - | TRBV7-9 | - | TGTGCCAGCAGGTCCGCCGGGGCCAACGTCCTGACTTTC | CASRSAGANVLTF
TRBJ1-1 | many | TRBV30 | - | TGTGCCTGGAGGCGTCAGGGGAACACTGAAGCTTTCTTT | CAWRRQGNTEAFF
TRBJ1-2 | - | TRBV6-5 | - | TGTGCCAGCAGTTACGGACAGTACTATGGCTACACCTTC | CASSYGQYYGYTF
TRBJ1-6 | few | TRBV29-1 | - | TGCAGCGTTAAACCGGGCTATAATTCACCCCTCCACTTT | CSVKPGYNSPLHF
TRBJ1-1 | many | TRBV7-9 | - | TGTGCCAGCAGAGATACTAGAAGAAAAGGTGAAGCTTTCTTT | CASRDTRRKGEAFF
TRBJ1-2 | many | TRBV29-1 | TRBD1 | TGCAGCGCCAGGGGGCTGCATGGCTACACCTTC | CSARGLHGYTF
TRBJ2-7 | medium-sized | TRBV4-3 | - | TGCGCCAGCAGCCAAGATTACACGGACACGATCTACGAGCAGTACTTC | CASSQDYTDTIYEQYF
TRBJ2-7 | - | TRBV7-8 | - | TGTGCCAGCAGCTTAGCCCATTACGAGCAGTACTTC | CASSLAHYEQYF
TRBJ2-2 | many | TRBV24-1 | - | TGTGCCACCAGTGATCGAACAGGGAATTTGAACACCGGGGAGCTGTTTTTT | CATSDRTGNLNTGELFF
TRBJ2-1 | few | TRBV7-2 | - | TGTGCCAGCAGCCCCGGGGGAGCGGGACAACACTTC | CASSPGGAGQHF
TRBJ1-3 | few | TRBV11-2 | - | TGTGCCAGCAGCCCAACAAATCAGGGGCATCTTGGAAACACCATATATTTT | CASSPTNQGHLGNTIYF
TRBJ1-6 | few | TRBV28 | TRBD1 | TGTGCCAGCAGCCGGGGACAGAGTAATTCACCCCTCCACTTT | CASSRGQSNSPLHF
TRBJ2-1 | - | TRBV28 | TRBD1 | TGTGCCAGCAGTTTCCGGGACAGGGTCTACAATGAGCAGTTCTTC | CASSFRDRVYNEQFF